Each of the 3 T cell receptor beta chains below was sequenced from the same sample in a study of Ad26.COV2.S vaccination and SARS-CoV-2 variants. Noted treatment: roughly 20 received Ad26.COV2.S at low or high dose, single or two shots; about 5 received placebo; per-sample allocation not given. Material that was analyzed had been drawn on day 63 after the first vaccine or placebo injection. Produced via immunoSEQ multiplex PCR; TCRdb's table is partial and in-frame only. There are 250,000 to 300,000 clones in the sample; more than 75% occur only once, and around 3% lies in the top ten. This specimen was peripheral blood, taken in a trial of Ad26.COV2.S vaccine versus placebo. These receptors all come from a person between 18 and 65 years old who received the Ad26.COV2.S COVID-19 vaccine or a placebo.

This chain uses TRBV4-2 with TRBJ2-1, with TRBD2 matching 10 bases. CDR3 length: 16 residues. CDR1 LGHNA and CDR2 YNFKEQ come from the germline V gene. The trim removed 4 bases at V and 7 bases at J, leaving 10 bases unmatched. The CDR3 protein is CASSPLGTSAFNEQFF. CDR3 bases: TGTGCCAGCAGCCCCCTCGGGACTAGCGCCTTTAATGAGCAGTTCTTC.

This chain connects TRBV7-2 to TRBJ2-7; 15 positions agree with TRBD2. Germline V gene data show CDR1 as SGHTA and CDR2 as FQGNSA. Germline trimming cut 5 bases from V and 9 bases from J; bases unmatched to any gene: 14. The CDR3 is 17 residues long. CDR3 nucleotide sequence: TGTGCCAGCAGCATCGGGACTAGCGGGAGGAGTGGGGAAGGGCAGTACTTC. Residues: CASSIGTSGRSGEGQYF. The full variable domain, its missing parts supplied by reference TRBV7-2 and TRBJ2-7, is GAGVSQSPSNKVTEKGKDVELRCDPISGHTALYWYRQSLGQGLEFLIYFQGNSAPDKSGLPSDRFSAERTGGSVSTLTIQRTQQEDSAVYLCASSIGTSGRSGEGQYFGPGTRLTVT.

This clone is a singleton in its sample. This chain connects TRBV9 to TRBJ2-6; TRBD2 matches 7 bases. Trimming at V came to 3 bases and at J to 2 bases, leaving 2 bases not matched to a gene. This CDR3 contains 15 residues. Germline V gene sequence: CDR1 SGDLS, CDR2 YYNGEE. The CDR3: CASSASGAGANVLTF. The CDR3 DNA sequence: TGTGCCAGCAGCGCAAGCGGGGCTGGGGCCAACGTCCTGACTTTC.